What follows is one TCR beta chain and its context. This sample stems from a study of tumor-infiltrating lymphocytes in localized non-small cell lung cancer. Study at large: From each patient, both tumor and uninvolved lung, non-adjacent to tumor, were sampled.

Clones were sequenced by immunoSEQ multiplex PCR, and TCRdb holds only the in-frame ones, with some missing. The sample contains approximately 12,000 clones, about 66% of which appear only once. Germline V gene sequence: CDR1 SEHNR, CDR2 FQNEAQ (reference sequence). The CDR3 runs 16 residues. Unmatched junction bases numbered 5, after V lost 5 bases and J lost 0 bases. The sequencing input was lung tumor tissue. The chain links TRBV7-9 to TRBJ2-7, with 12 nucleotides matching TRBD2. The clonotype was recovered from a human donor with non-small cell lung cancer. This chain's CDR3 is CASSPGGLAGSYEQYF. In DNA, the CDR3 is TGTGCCAGCAGCCCTGGGGGACTAGCGGGCTCCTACGAGCAGTACTTC. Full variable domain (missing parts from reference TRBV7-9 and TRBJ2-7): DTGVSQNPRHKITKRGQNVTFRCDPISEHNRLYWYRQTLGQGPEFLTYFQNEAQLEKSRLLSDRFSAERPKGSFSTLEIQRTEQGDSAMYLCASSPGGLAGSYEQYFGPGTRLTVT.